This TCR beta chain was sequenced during a study of blood T cells in healthy people across ages (dated by TCRdb to the mid-2010s). About the investigation overall: Template switching captured roughly one uniquely barcoded TCR beta cDNA molecule per two T cells in model experiments. For two donors (one aged 18 to 29 and one aged 80 or older), the study analyzed two additional independent replicas of 1 million unique cDNA reads from the same blood draw. Donors were grouped into four age groups: young (average approximately 16 years), middle-aged (roughly 38), aged (over 55) and long-lived (approximately 81). The study measured age-related changes in TCR beta repertoire diversity using deep sequencing normalized with unique cDNA molecular identifiers. To avoid experimental bias, donors of different ages were randomly spread across the sequencing lanes.

Systemically healthy Caucasian individuals from Russia, approximately 39 in total and aged roughly 6 to 95 years, were included as donors. Each donor gave around 9.9 milliliters of peripheral blood, collected into EDTA-treated Vacutainer tubes. Ficoll-Paque density-gradient centrifugation was used to isolate PBMCs, with at least 6.5 million per sample. Total RNA was extracted from PBMCs with Trizol reagent, with at least 5.5 micrograms obtained per sample. For every donor, flow cytometry on a PBMC aliquot measured the percentage of naive CD45RAhigh/CD27high T cells. Libraries came from 5' RACE. Sequencing instrument: Illumina HiSeq 2500. A second roughly 7 to 11 cycle PCR used a sample-barcoded 5' primer and a J-beta primer mix. Each TCR beta cDNA molecule received a unique molecular identifier from a template-switch 5' adaptor carrying 12 random nucleotides. Each sample yielded at least 2.5 million CDR3-containing paired-end reads. First-strand cDNA synthesis was performed from all RNA using the Mint cDNA synthesis kit, with priming by a TRBC-specific oligonucleotide. Following uracil-DNA glycosylase treatment, all cDNA underwent a first 18-cycle PCR with the universal primers M1SS and BC2_uni_R. The paper's data handling went like this. Normalization of each sample was performed by random selection of 1 million high-quality reads, each carrying a distinct molecular identifier. Instead of being binned into consensus sequences, reads that shared molecular identifiers were thrown out. MiTCR, with a Q25 quality threshold and the strictest error-elimination algorithm, was used for CDR3 identification, clonotype clustering and error correction. Lower-bound total TCR beta diversity was estimated with a nonparametric unseen species model using Euler transformation. Using fastp at Q25 and MiXCR, TCRdb reprocessed the public reads and kept productive beta chains. Rows with one shared CDR3 protein collapse into an entry with the most common genes and DNA. TCRdb's processing, not the study's, gives the V and J calls here. This sample has about 1.6 million distinct CDR3 sequences in its table, and around 35% of those were observed once. About 11% of the sample belongs to the ten largest clones.

Regarding this clonotype: Its recognized antigen is unknown. Per-base qualities were not stored, and no clone one base away is much larger.

On the study overall, not on this receptor specifically: Conclusive comparison of naive and antigen-experienced compartments was prevented by the profiling of bulk unsorted PBMCs. Observed TCR beta diversity correlated strongly with the percentage of naive T cells measured by flow cytometry. Observed TCR beta diversity per million T cells fell roughly linearly with age, and a significant reduction was already apparent by age roughly 40. Estimates of total diversity based on one million sequenced T cells were regarded as lower bounds and as underestimates. Because the CMV infection status of the donors was unknown, age-related changes in expanded clonotypes may potentially have been confounded. Compared with the aged group, the long-lived group had more naive CD4+ T cells, fewer expanded clones and increased TCR diversity, suggesting age selection.

The sample taken for sequencing was blood. The source of this sequence is a woman aged 30 to 39 in good health.

The DNA sequence reads TGTGCCAGCAGCACTTTCGATAGCAATCAGCCCCAGCATTTT. It translates as CASSTFDSNQPQHF. The V and J segments used are TRBV7-2 and TRBJ1-5, with the identity of the D gene unclear. The CDR3 starts with the cysteine, ends with the phenylalanine, and has 14 residues. Only the CDR3 DNA is retained, 42 bases long and in frame from the first base. Deletion took 5 bases off V and 0 bases off J, with a span of 8 bases between the germline ends. The germline V gene sets CDR1 to SGHTA and CDR2 to FQGNSA.